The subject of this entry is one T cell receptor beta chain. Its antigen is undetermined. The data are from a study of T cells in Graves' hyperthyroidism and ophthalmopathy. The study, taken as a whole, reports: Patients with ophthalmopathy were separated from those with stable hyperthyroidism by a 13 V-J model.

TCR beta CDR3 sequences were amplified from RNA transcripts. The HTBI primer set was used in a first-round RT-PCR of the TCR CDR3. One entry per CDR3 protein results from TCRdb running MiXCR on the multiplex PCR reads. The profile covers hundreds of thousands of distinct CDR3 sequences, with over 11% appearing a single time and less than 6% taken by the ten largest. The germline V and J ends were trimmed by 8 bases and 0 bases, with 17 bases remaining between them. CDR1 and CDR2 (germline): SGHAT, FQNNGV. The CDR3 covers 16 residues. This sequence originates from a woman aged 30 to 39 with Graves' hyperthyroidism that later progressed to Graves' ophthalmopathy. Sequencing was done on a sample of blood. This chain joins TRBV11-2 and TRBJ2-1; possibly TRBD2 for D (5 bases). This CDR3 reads CASGNVAGLSYNEQFF. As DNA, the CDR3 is TGTGCCAGCGGTAACGTGGCGGGCCTCTCCTACAATGAGCAGTTCTTC.